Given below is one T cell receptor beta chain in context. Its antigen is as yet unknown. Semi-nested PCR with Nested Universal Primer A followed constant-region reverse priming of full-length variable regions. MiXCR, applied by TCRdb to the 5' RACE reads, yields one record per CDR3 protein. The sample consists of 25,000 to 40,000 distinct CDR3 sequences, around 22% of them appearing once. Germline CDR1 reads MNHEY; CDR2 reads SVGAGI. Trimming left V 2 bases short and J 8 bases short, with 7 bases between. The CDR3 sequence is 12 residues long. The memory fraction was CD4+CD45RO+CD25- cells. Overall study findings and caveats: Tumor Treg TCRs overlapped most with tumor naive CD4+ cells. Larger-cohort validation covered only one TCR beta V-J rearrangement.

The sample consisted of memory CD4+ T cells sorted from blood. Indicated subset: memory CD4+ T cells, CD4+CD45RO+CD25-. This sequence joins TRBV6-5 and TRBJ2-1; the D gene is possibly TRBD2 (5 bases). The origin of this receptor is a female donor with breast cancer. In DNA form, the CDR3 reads TGTGCCAGCAGTTACGGAGGTTATGAGCAGTTCTTC. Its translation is CASSYGGYEQFF.